The 17 T cell receptor beta chains presented below share a single source sample, sequenced in a study of T-cell reconstitution after alpha-beta-depleted transplantation in children. The library targeted TCRbeta and was prepared with unique molecular identifiers. TCRdb itself ran the PCR reads through MiXCR, one entry per CDR3 protein. The data hold some 200,000 distinct CDR3 sequences, with 5% to 7.5% observed a single time. The sample consisted of PBMCs, taken before TCRalphabeta/CD19-depleted stem cell transplant. The origin of the receptors is a girl under three years old with combined immunodeficiency, due to receive a stem cell transplant.

Written as DNA, the CDR3 is TGTGCCACCAGCAGAGGGTCGGAATTCTCCTACGAGCAGTACTTC. This encodes CATSRGSEFSYEQYF. V is TRBV15 and J is TRBJ2-7; D not certain. CDR3 size: 15 residues. Germline assignment: CDR1 LNHNV and CDR2 YYDKDF (reference sequence). V was clipped by 1 base and J by 0 bases, with 10 bases between them.

This clonotype was seen more than once but under ten times. The chain combines TRBV4-1 with TRBJ2-1; the D gene is possibly TRBD2 (6 bases). Trimming took off 4 bases at V and 9 bases at J, with 16 bases between the two ends. CDR1 MGHRA and CDR2 YSYEKL come from the germline V gene. CDR3 length: 14 amino acids. The CDR3 sequence: CASSPDRRAFEQFF. CDR3 nucleotide sequence: TGCGCCAGCAGCCCGGATCGGAGGGCCTTTGAGCAGTTCTTC.

This clonotype was seen at least ten times. J is TRBJ1-1 and V is TRBV20-1, with TRBD1 as a possible D gene (6 bases). The V end was cut by 0 bases, the J end by 1 base, with 18 bases between. The CDR3 is 17 residues long. Germline values: CDR1 DFQATT, CDR2 SNEGSKA (reference sequence). The CDR3 coding sequence is TGCAGTGCTAGAGATCTGCACAATGGACAGACGAACACTGAAGCTTTCTTT. Its protein is CSARDLHNGQTNTEAFF.

Many counts were recorded for this clonotype. V and J are TRBV20-1 and TRBJ2-1, with D perhaps being TRBD1 or TRBD2 (7 bases each). Germline V gene sequence: CDR1 DFQATT, CDR2 SNEGSKA (reference sequence). Trimming took off 1 base at V and 1 base at J, with 14 bases between the two ends. This CDR3 is 16 amino acids long. The CDR3 sequence is CSARARQGGSYNEQFF. The CDR3 nucleotides are TGCAGTGCTAGAGCACGACAGGGAGGGTCCTACAATGAGCAGTTCTTC.

This clonotype came up many times. V is TRBV12-3 or TRBV12-4 and J is TRBJ2-7; D is unresolved. Trimming left V 5 bases short and J 0 bases short, with 17 bases between. The CDR3 is 16 amino acids. The CDR3 nucleotides read TGTGCCAGCAGTCCAAGTCCTAACGCCATCTCCTACGAGCAGTACTTC. It encodes CASSPSPNAISYEQYF.

This clonotype appeared many times. V is TRBV7-2 and J is TRBJ2-1; D gene unclear. CDR1 and CDR2 (germline): SGHTA, FQGNSA. V lost 5 bases to trimming and J lost 8 bases, with 10 bases between them. The CDR3 is made up of 12 amino acids. The CDR3 loop is CASSPMVDEQFF. The CDR3, as DNA: TGTGCCAGCAGCCCCATGGTGGATGAGCAGTTCTTC.

This clonotype was recorded a few times. V gene TRBV3-1 combines with J gene TRBJ2-7, with D perhaps given as TRBD1 or TRBD2 (5 bases each). Trimming took off 4 bases at V and 0 bases at J, with 13 bases between the two ends. Germline loops: CDR1 LGHDT, CDR2 YNNKEL (reference sequence). This CDR3 is 15 amino acids long. The CDR3 is CASSRGRTNSYEQYF. DNA of the CDR3: TGTGCCAGCAGCCGGGGACGCACAAACTCCTACGAGCAGTACTTC.

Many counts were recorded for this clonotype. The chain has TRBV28 and TRBJ2-7, with 7 bases aligning to TRBD1. CDR3 length equals 14 residues. Looked up from germline, CDR1 is MDHEN and CDR2 is SYDVKM. V shed 5 bases and J 4 bases; nucleotides not matched to a gene: 8. CDR3 sequence (DNA): TGTGCCAGCAGTCGGGACAGCTCCCAATACGAGCAGTACTTC. Translating gives CASSRDSSQYEQYF.

This clonotype has ten or more counts. The chain recombines TRBV12-3 or TRBV12-4 with TRBJ2-2; D gene unclear. V was shortened by 0 bases and J by 4 bases, with 6 bases between the two germline ends. The CDR3 has 14 amino acids. CDR3 in DNA: TGTGCCAGCAGTTTAGCTAGTCCCACCGGGGAGCTGTTTTTT. Translation gives CASSLASPTGELFF.

Ten or more counts support this clonotype. This chain links TRBV5-1 with TRBJ2-1; TRBD1 aligns across 7 bases. The CDR3 covers 16 residues. Germline CDR1 is SGHRS and CDR2 is YFSETQ. The V gene end was trimmed by 2 bases and the J gene end by 5 bases; junction bases not matched to a gene: 10. The CDR3 reads CASSFDTGEGHNEQFF. In DNA, the CDR3 is TGCGCCAGCAGCTTCGATACAGGGGAAGGTCACAATGAGCAGTTCTTC.

Worth noting for this clonotype: A much larger clone lies a single base off, so this may be a read error. Given the absence of the conserved phenylalanine or tryptophan at the CDR3 end, a read error is likely. The chain employs TRBV20-1 and TRBJ1-3; no clear D gene. CDR3 size: 15 residues. Germline CDR1 DFQATT, CDR2 SNEGSKA (reference sequence). Trimming stripped 0 bases from V and 2 bases from J, with 11 bases between. CDR3 protein: CSAREMGNAGNTIYY. CDR3 bases: TGCAGTGCTAGAGAAATGGGGAATGCTGGAAACACCATATATTAT.

This clonotype has at least ten counts. The CDR3 reads CASSFWLGTGVTGELFF. The CDR3 DNA sequence: TGTGCCAGCAGTTTTTGGCTCGGGACAGGGGTAACCGGGGAGCTGTTTTTT. The V call is TRBV28, the J call TRBJ2-2; 10 nucleotides line up with TRBD1. CDR1 and CDR2 from the germline V gene are MDHEN and SYDVKM. The trim removed 3 bases at V and 5 bases at J, leaving 9 bases unmatched. This CDR3 is built from 17 residues.

This clonotype was recorded many times. This chain uses TRBV6-5 with TRBJ2-3, with a weak D call TRBD2 (6 bases). The ends were cut back, 6 bases at V and 2 bases at J, with 18 bases in the middle. CDR1 is MNHEY and CDR2 is SVGAGI in the germline V gene. This CDR3 region has 16 residues. CDR3 sequence (DNA): TGTGCCAGCAGCTTGGGACTTTGGGGGGACACAGATACGCAGTATTTT. This translates into CASSLGLWGDTDTQYF.

This clonotype occurred many times. The chain combines TRBV4-2 with TRBJ2-6, with a tentative D call TRBD1 (5 bases). CDR3 length: 20 amino acids. Trimming removed 3 bases from V and 0 bases from J, with 21 bases in between. Germline V lookup: CDR1 LGHNA, CDR2 YNFKEQ. Here the CDR3 DNA reads TGTGCCAGCAGCCATCCCGAGACGACAGTCTTAAGCTCTGGGGCCAACGTCCTGACTTTC. Translating it yields CASSHPETTVLSSGANVLTF.

The rearrangement links TRBV2 to TRBJ2-5; D tentatively reads TRBD1 or TRBD2 (5 bases each). CDR3 length: 14 residues. Germline V lookup: CDR1 SNHLY, CDR2 FYNNEI. Trimming removed 11 bases from V and 0 bases from J, with 16 bases in between. CDR3 loop: CAGSQDNNQETQYF. Written as DNA, the CDR3 is TGTGCCGGGAGTCAGGACAACAACCAAGAGACCCAGTACTTC.

The table lists this clonotype with many counts. The gene calls are TRBV4-2 and TRBJ2-1, with TRBD1 identical over 9 bases. The CDR3 has 16 amino acids. Trimming cost V 1 base and J 2 bases; bases outside gene matches: 3. Germline values: CDR1 LGHNA, CDR2 YNFKEQ. For the CDR3, the DNA is TGTGCCAGCAGCCAAGTAGACAGGGGGGCCTACAATGAGCAGTTCTTC. This codes for CASSQVDRGAYNEQFF.

The table lists this clonotype with many counts. This chain uses TRBV28 with TRBJ2-1; D not resolved. The CDR3 consists of 11 residues. V was cut by 5 bases and J by 10 bases, with 9 bases left in between. Germline CDR1 is MDHEN and CDR2 is SYDVKM. The CDR3 spells CASSPQWEQFF. CDR3 DNA: TGTGCCAGCAGTCCCCAGTGGGAGCAGTTCTTC.